This is a list of T cell receptor beta chains from one sample in a study of blood T cell repertoires in COVID-19. Using immunoSEQ multiplex PCR, the repertoire was profiled, and TCRdb retains in-frame clones only, with some absent. The sample records tens of thousands of clones, around 90% being singletons. Sequencing input: peripheral blood. These TCRs come from a man aged 55 to 70 with active COVID-19. Both conserved end residues are part of each CDR3. Each record gives: V gene, clone size, J gene, D gene, CDR3 protein, CDR3 DNA. D genes are given only for firm matches. Size is stated for part of the rows, as once, few or many counts, or as a class when the clone is expanded.

TRBV5-1	.	TRBJ2-7	TRBD2	CASSPRGASGGLYEQYF	TGCGCCAGCAGCCCCAGGGGGGCTAGCGGGGGGTTATACGAGCAGTACTTC
TRBV24-1	.	TRBJ1-2	TRBD1	CASRPSKDREKRYGYTF	TGTGCCAGCCGTCCCTCAAAAGACAGGGAAAAGAGGTATGGCTACACCTTC
TRBV11-2	.	TRBJ2-2	.	CASSFGTLTGELFF	TGTGCCAGCAGCTTCGGGACTCTAACCGGGGAGCTGTTTTTT
TRBV6-2/TRBV6-3	once	TRBJ2-5	TRBD2	CASSFRGGLETQYF	TGTGCCAGCAGTTTCCGCGGGGGGTTAGAGACCCAGTACTTC
TRBV11-3	.	TRBJ2-1	.	CASSLSWGDDNEQFF	TGTGCCAGCAGCTTATCCTGGGGGGACGACAATGAGCAGTTCTTC
TRBV5-4	.	TRBJ1-1	.	CASSFPQNTEAFF	TGTGCCAGCAGCTTTCCACAGAACACTGAAGCTTTCTTT
TRBV5-5	.	TRBJ1-2	TRBD1	CASATGGGRGGYTF	TGTGCCAGCGCTACAGGGGGCGGTAGGGGTGGCTACACCTTC
TRBV21-1	.	TRBJ1-6	.	CASSKVDRPIYNSPLHF	TGTGCCAGCAGCAAAGTAGACAGGCCCATTTATAATTCACCCCTCCACTTT
TRBV18	.	TRBJ1-6	.	CASSPQVGQYNSPLHF	TGTGCCAGCTCACCACAGGTGGGCCAGTATAATTCACCCCTCCACTTT
TRBV28	few	TRBJ2-4	.	CASSGGVRNIQYF	TGTGCCAGCAGCGGAGGGGTAAGGAACATTCAGTACTTC
TRBV11-2	.	TRBJ2-7	TRBD1	CASSPALGQGNEQYF	TGTGCCAGCAGCCCCGCGTTAGGACAGGGGAACGAGCAGTACTTC
TRBV24-1	.	TRBJ2-4	TRBD1	CATSEPDPQGDENIQYF	TGTGCCACCAGTGAACCTGACCCACAGGGGGATGAAAACATTCAGTACTTC
TRBV7-2	.	TRBJ1-6	TRBD1	CASSLARTGSSNFYNSPLHF	TGTGCCAGCAGCTTAGCGCGGACAGGGAGCTCTAACTTTTATAATTCACCCCTCCACTTT
TRBV7-9	.	TRBJ1-3	.	CASSTGTPSGNTIYF	TGTGCCAGCAGTACAGGCACACCTTCTGGAAACACCATATATTTT
TRBV27	.	TRBJ1-2	TRBD1	CASSSGQDHGYTF	TGTGCCAGCAGTTCCGGACAGGATCATGGCTACACCTTC
TRBV7-9	.	TRBJ1-4	TRBD1	CASSQLQGGTEKLFF	TGTGCCAGCAGCCAGTTACAGGGGGGTACGGAAAAACTGTTTTTT
TRBV28	.	TRBJ2-7	TRBD2	CASGLTSGGAVNEQYF	TGTGCCAGCGGTTTGACTAGCGGGGGGGCGGTGAACGAGCAGTACTTC
TRBV9	.	TRBJ1-1	.	CASSTTQGADTEAFF	TGTGCCAGCAGCACCACGCAGGGTGCGGACACTGAAGCTTTCTTT
TRBV7-9	.	TRBJ1-2	.	CASSLAGDSGYTF	TGTGCCAGCAGCTTGGCGGGGGATAGCGGCTACACCTTC
TRBV24-1	.	TRBJ2-5	TRBD2	CATSGGVTGGPRETQYF	TGTGCCACCAGTGGAGGCGTGACGGGGGGGCCGCGGGAGACCCAGTACTTC
TRBV11-3	.	TRBJ2-1	TRBD1	CASSLVGTGGFGYNEQFF	TGTGCCAGCAGCTTAGTAGGGACAGGGGGCTTCGGGTACAATGAGCAGTTCTTC
TRBV7-9	once	TRBJ1-2	TRBD1	CASSPSGTADYGYTF	TGTGCCAGCAGCCCATCCGGGACAGCAGACTATGGCTACACCTTC
TRBV5-1	.	TRBJ2-7	TRBD1	CASGGQGFNEQYF	TGCGCCAGCGGAGGACAGGGCTTCAACGAGCAGTACTTC
TRBV28	.	TRBJ1-2	.	CASSSGDQGYGYTF	TGTGCCAGCAGTTCAGGAGACCAGGGCTATGGCTACACCTTC
TRBV7-9	.	TRBJ2-7	.	CASSFGQGGEQYF	TGTGCCAGCAGCTTCGGACAGGGAGGGGAGCAGTACTTC
TRBV3-1/TRBV3-2	.	TRBJ1-2	.	CASSQGPGGYTF	TGTGCCAGCAGCCAAGGCCCCGGGGGCTACACCTTC